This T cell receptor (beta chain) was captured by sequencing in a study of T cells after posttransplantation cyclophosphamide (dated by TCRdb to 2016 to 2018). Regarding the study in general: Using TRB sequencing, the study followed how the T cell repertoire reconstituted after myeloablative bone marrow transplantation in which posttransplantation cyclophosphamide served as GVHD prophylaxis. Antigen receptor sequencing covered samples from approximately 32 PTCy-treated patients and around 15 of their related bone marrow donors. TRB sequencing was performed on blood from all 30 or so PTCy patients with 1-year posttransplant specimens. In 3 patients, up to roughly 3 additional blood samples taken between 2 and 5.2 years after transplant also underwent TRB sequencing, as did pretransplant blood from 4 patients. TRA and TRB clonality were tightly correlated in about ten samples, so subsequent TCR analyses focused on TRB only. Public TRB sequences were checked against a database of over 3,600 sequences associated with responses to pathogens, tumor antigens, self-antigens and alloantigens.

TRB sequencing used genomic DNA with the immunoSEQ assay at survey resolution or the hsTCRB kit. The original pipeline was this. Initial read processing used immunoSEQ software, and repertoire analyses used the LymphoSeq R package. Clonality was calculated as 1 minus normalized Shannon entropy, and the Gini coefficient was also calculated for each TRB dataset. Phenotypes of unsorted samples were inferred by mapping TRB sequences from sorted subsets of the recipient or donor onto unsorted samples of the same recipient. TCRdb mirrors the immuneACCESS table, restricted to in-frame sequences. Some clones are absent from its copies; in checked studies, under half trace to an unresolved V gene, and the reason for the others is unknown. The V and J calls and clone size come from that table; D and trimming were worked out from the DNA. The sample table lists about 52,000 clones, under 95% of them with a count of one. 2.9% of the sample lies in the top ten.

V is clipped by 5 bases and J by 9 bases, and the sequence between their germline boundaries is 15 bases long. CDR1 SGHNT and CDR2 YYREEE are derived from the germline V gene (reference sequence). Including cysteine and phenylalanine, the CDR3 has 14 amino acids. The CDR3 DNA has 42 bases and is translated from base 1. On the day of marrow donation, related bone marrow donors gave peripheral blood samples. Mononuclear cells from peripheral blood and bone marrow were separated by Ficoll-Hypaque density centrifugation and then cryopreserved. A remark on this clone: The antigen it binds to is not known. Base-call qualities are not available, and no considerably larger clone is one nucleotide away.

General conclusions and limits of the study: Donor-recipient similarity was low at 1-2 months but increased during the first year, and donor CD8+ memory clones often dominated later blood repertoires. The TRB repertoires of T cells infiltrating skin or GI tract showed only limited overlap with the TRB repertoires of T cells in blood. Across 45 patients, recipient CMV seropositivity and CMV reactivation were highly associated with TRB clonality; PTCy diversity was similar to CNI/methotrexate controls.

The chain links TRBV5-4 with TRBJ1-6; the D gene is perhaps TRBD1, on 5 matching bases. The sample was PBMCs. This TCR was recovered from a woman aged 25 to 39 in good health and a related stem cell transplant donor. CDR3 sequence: CASSSRQTLSPLHF. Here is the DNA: TGTGCCAGCAGTTCTCGACAGACCCTTTCACCCCTCCACTTT.